This section outlines one T cell receptor beta chain sequence together with its context. The assay was immunoSEQ multiplex PCR, and TCRdb's table has in-frame clones only and misses some. Of about 150,000 clones listed, 75% to 90% are singletons. This specimen comes from a study of blood T cell repertoires in COVID-19. Germline V lookup: CDR1 SQVTM, CDR2 ANQGSEA. The V end was cut by 0 bases, the J end by 5 bases, with 17 bases between. This CDR3 contains 15 residues. This sequence joins TRBV29-1 and TRBJ2-7; TRBD2 is a possible D gene (5 bases). The clonotype originates from a woman aged 40 to 49 with acute or convalescent COVID-19. Sequencing used peripheral blood. The CDR3 DNA reads as TGCAGCGTTGAAGATTCGGGGTCTCTCGGGGACGAGCAGTACTTC. It encodes CSVEDSGSLGDEQYF.